The rows below give T cell receptor beta chains drawn from one sample of a study of cytomegalovirus exposure and HLA in healthy donors. Assay used: immunoSEQ multiplex PCR; TCRdb lists only in-frame clones, some missing. Of 200,000 or so clones in the sample, roughly 84% were seen once. Sequenced: PBMCs. The source of these receptors is a woman between 50 and 59 years old in good health and CMV-seropositive. CDR3s include the opening cysteine and the closing phenylalanine or tryptophan. A D gene is named only where the DNA matches it firmly. Expanded clones get a size class; other rows say once, few or many, or leave the size out.

clone_size	j_call	d_call	v_call	cdr3_aa	cdr3_nt
NA	TRBJ2-7	TRBD2	TRBV4-1	CASSQVGTSGDKQYF	TGCGCCAGCAGCCAAGTGGGGACTAGCGGGGATAAGCAGTACTTC
NA	TRBJ2-1	TRBD2	TRBV2	CASRRAGGPHNEQFF	TGTGCCAGCAGGCGAGCGGGGGGGCCCCACAATGAGCAGTTCTTC
NA	TRBJ2-5	TRBD1	TRBV18	CASSPGTGQETQYF	TGTGCCAGCTCACCCGGGACAGGCCAAGAGACCCAGTACTTC
NA	TRBJ1-5	TRBD1	TRBV7-9	CSSSRDSNQPQHF	TGTTCCAGCAGCAGGGACAGTAATCAGCCCCAGCATTTT
NA	TRBJ2-7	NA	TRBV11-2	CASSPRGGAPYEQYF	TGTGCCAGCAGCCCACGTGGGGGGGCCCCCTACGAGCAGTACTTC
NA	TRBJ1-2	TRBD1	TRBV6-1	CASSNQGARGYTF	TGTGCCAGCAGTAACCAGGGGGCGCGTGGCTACACCTTC
few	TRBJ2-3	NA	TRBV5-4	CASSLRGTDTQYF	TGTGCCAGCAGTCTCCGGGGCACAGATACGCAGTATTTT
NA	TRBJ1-6	NA	TRBV28	CASTRGMYYNSPLHF	TGTGCCAGCACCCGGGGGATGTACTATAATTCACCCCTCCACTTT
few	TRBJ1-1	TRBD1	TRBV29-1	CSVSGQGSMAFF	TGCAGCGTTTCAGGACAGGGGAGTATGGCTTTCTTT
NA	TRBJ2-3	TRBD2	TRBV7-6	CASSLLAGATDTQYF	TGTGCCAGCAGCCTTTTAGCGGGGGCCACAGATACGCAGTATTTT
once	TRBJ2-3	TRBD2	TRBV5-4	CASSQDRGLAGFTQYF	TGTGCCAGCAGCCAAGATCGAGGACTAGCGGGGTTTACGCAGTATTTT
NA	TRBJ2-2	NA	TRBV5-1	CASSISGANTGELFF	TGCGCCAGCAGTATCTCCGGGGCGAACACCGGGGAGCTGTTTTTT
NA	TRBJ1-4	TRBD1	TRBV4-3	CASSQEGTVNEKLFF	TGCGCCAGCAGCCAAGAAGGGACAGTTAATGAAAAACTGTTTTTT
NA	TRBJ2-2	TRBD1	TRBV7-2	CASRRTGAGELFF	TGTGCCAGCAGACGGACAGGGGCCGGGGAGCTGTTTTTT
NA	TRBJ1-2	NA	TRBV7-8	CASSFGQVYGYTF	TGTGCCAGCAGCTTTGGTCAGGTTTATGGCTACACCTTC
NA	TRBJ1-1	TRBD1	TRBV7-9	CASSSGQGVNTEAFF	TGTGCCAGCAGCTCCGGACAGGGCGTGAACACTGAAGCTTTCTTT
NA	TRBJ1-5	TRBD1	TRBV6-6	CASSSTGGSQPQHF	TGTGCCAGCAGTTCGACAGGGGGCAGTCAGCCCCAGCATTTT
NA	TRBJ2-1	NA	TRBV7-2	CASSLVGPNIGNEQFF	TGTGCCAGCAGCTTAGTGGGCCCGAATATCGGTAATGAGCAGTTCTTC
NA	TRBJ1-2	NA	TRBV2	CASSVGRGDPYGYTF	TGTGCCAGCAGTGTAGGACGCGGGGACCCCTATGGCTACACCTTC
NA	TRBJ2-5	NA	TRBV19	CASSMGARGQETQYF	TGTGCCAGTAGTATGGGGGCGCGAGGGCAAGAGACCCAGTACTTC
NA	TRBJ2-5	TRBD1	TRBV7-3	CASSLNRGGETQYF	TGTGCCAGCAGCTTGAACAGGGGTGGAGAGACCCAGTACTTC
NA	TRBJ2-5	TRBD1	TRBV7-2	CASSWTGVGETQYF	TGTGCCAGCAGCTGGACAGGGGTTGGGGAGACCCAGTACTTC
NA	TRBJ2-3	TRBD1	TRBV10-3	CAITEKKTGQSTDTQYF	TGTGCCATCACCGAAAAAAAGACAGGGCAAAGCACAGATACGCAGTATTTT
NA	TRBJ2-2	NA	TRBV15	CATRQRGANTGELFF	TGTGCCACCAGGCAAAGAGGTGCGAACACCGGGGAGCTGTTTTTT
NA	TRBJ2-5	TRBD2	TRBV7-9	CASSLTGGGAMETQYF	TGTGCCAGCAGCTTAACGGGCGGGGGGGCGATGGAGACCCAGTACTTC
few	TRBJ1-5	NA	TRBV4-3	CASSQSSGDQPQHF	TGCGCCAGCAGCCAATCATCGGGGGATCAGCCCCAGCATTTT
NA	TRBJ2-1	TRBD2	TRBV27	CASSDKAGGRNEQFF	TGTGCCAGCAGTGACAAAGCGGGGGGAAGGAATGAGCAGTTCTTC
NA	TRBJ1-5	TRBD1	TRBV7-9	CASSLGQGNSNQPQHF	TGTGCCAGCAGCTTAGGACAGGGGAATAGCAATCAGCCCCAGCATTTT
NA	TRBJ2-3	TRBD1	TRBV28	CASSFRLPTTGTGGDTQYF	TGTGCCAGCAGTTTTCGGTTGCCGACTACCGGGACAGGGGGTGATACGCAGTATTTT
NA	TRBJ1-5	TRBD1	TRBV7-9	CASSSGQLGSNQPQHF	TGTGCCAGCAGCTCGGGACAGTTAGGCAGCAATCAGCCCCAGCATTTT
NA	TRBJ1-3	TRBD1	TRBV11-2	CASSLVSGGTGNTIYF	TGTGCCAGCAGCTTAGTTTCAGGGGGTACTGGAAACACCATATATTTT
NA	TRBJ2-1	TRBD2	TRBV9	CASSVASGGGWGEQFF	TGTGCCAGCAGCGTAGCTAGCGGGGGGGGCTGGGGTGAGCAGTTCTTC
NA	TRBJ1-1	TRBD1	TRBV6-1	CASSRGQGATEAFF	TGTGCCAGCAGTCGGGGACAGGGGGCCACTGAAGCTTTCTTT
NA	TRBJ1-3	NA	TRBV4-3	CASSQDRRGPSGNTIYF	TGCGCCAGCAGCCAAGATCGGCGGGGGCCTTCTGGAAACACCATATATTTT
few	TRBJ2-1	TRBD2	TRBV6-5	CASSTTSVNNEQFF	TGTGCCAGCAGCACGACTAGCGTGAACAATGAGCAGTTCTTC
once	TRBJ1-2	NA	TRBV6-5	CASMQNNYGYTF	TGTGCCAGCATGCAGAACAACTATGGCTACACCTTC
NA	TRBJ2-1	TRBD2	TRBV7-6	CASSSTGTSGTNEQFF	TGTGCCAGCAGCTCCACCGGGACTAGCGGGACCAATGAGCAGTTCTTC
NA	TRBJ1-5	NA	TRBV18	CASSPATYQPQHF	TGTGCCAGCTCGCCCGCGACTTACCAGCCCCAGCATTTT
NA	TRBJ2-7	TRBD1	TRBV4-1	CASSQSLGWDRTYEQYF	TGCGCCAGCAGCCAATCCCTCGGGTGGGACAGAACCTACGAGCAGTACTTC
NA	TRBJ1-2	NA	TRBV27	CASSLYRDGGYTF	TGTGCCAGCAGTTTATACAGGGATGGTGGCTACACCTTC
NA	TRBJ1-4	TRBD1	TRBV6-6	CASSPPSGTANEKLFF	TGTGCCAGCAGTCCACCTTCGGGGACAGCTAATGAAAAACTGTTTTTT
NA	TRBJ2-7	TRBD2	TRBV15	CATSRGGDPPTRQYF	TGTGCCACCAGCAGGGGGGGGGATCCTCCTACGAGGCAGTACTTC
NA	TRBJ2-5	NA	TRBV14	CASSQEGRGYQETQYF	TGTGCCAGCAGCCAAGAAGGACGGGGGTACCAAGAGACCCAGTACTTC
once	TRBJ2-5	TRBD2	TRBV13	CASSLSKRGGPETQYF	TGTGCCAGCAGCTTATCAAAGCGGGGGGGCCCCGAGACCCAGTACTTC
once	TRBJ2-7	TRBD1	TRBV28	CASSLRDRDRVYEQYF	TGTGCCAGCAGTTTACGGGACCGGGACAGGGTTTACGAGCAGTACTTC
NA	TRBJ2-7	TRBD1	TRBV5-1	CASSLAGTGAGEQYF	TGCGCCAGCAGCTTGGCCGGGACAGGGGCTGGCGAGCAGTACTTC
NA	TRBJ2-1	NA	TRBV27	CASSYDIGVNNEQFF	TGTGCCAGCAGTTACGACATCGGGGTTAACAATGAGCAGTTCTTC
NA	TRBJ2-5	NA	TRBV5-4	CASSLGSDETQYF	TGTGCCAGCAGCTTGGGCAGCGATGAGACCCAGTACTTC
NA	TRBJ1-2	NA	TRBV27	CASSLMGGDRGYTF	TGTGCCAGCAGTTTAATGGGCGGGGATCGAGGCTACACCTTC
NA	TRBJ2-5	TRBD2	TRBV14	CASSGLAANVGTQYF	TGTGCCAGCAGCGGACTAGCGGCGAACGTGGGGACCCAGTACTTC
once	TRBJ1-5	TRBD1	TRBV7-2	CASSLRGGSNQPQHF	TGTGCCAGCAGCTTAAGAGGGGGCAGCAATCAGCCCCAGCATTTT